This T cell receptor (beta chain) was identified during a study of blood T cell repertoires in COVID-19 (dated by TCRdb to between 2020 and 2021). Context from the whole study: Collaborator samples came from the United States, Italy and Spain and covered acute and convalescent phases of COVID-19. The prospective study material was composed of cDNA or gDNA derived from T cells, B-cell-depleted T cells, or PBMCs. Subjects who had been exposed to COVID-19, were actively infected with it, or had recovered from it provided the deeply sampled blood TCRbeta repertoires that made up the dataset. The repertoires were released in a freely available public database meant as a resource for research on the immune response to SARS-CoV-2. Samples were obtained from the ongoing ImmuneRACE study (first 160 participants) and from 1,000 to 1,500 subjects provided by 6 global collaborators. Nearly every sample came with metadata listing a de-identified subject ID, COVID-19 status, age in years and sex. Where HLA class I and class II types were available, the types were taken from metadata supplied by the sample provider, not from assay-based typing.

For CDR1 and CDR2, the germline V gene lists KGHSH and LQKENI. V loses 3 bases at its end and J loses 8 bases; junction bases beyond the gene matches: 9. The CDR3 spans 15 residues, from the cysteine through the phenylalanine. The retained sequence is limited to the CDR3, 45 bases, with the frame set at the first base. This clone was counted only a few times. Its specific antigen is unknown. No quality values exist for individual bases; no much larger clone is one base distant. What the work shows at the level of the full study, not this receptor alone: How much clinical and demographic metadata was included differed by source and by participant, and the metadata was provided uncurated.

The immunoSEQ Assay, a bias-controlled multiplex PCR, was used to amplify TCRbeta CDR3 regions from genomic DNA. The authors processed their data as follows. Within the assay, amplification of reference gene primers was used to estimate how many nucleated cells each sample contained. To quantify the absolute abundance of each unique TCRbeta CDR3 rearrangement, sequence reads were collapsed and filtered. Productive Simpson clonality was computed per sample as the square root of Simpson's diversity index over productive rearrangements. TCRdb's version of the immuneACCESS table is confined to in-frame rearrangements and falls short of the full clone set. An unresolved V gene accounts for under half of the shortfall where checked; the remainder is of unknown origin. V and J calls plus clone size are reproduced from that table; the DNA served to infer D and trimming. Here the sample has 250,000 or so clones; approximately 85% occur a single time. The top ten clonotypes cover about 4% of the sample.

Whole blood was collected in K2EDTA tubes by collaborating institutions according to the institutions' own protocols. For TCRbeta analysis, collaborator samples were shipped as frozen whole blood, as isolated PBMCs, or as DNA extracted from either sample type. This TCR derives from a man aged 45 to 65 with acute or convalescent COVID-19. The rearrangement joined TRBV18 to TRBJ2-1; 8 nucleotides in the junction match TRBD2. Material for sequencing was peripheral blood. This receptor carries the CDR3 CASSPGSGSRDEQFF. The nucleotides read TGTGCCAGCTCACCGGGGAGCGGGAGTAGGGATGAGCAGTTCTTC.